The 10 T cell receptor beta chains given below trace back to one sample, sequenced in a study of PD-L1 blockade in urothelial cancer. Measured with immunoSEQ multiplex PCR; TCRdb has only the in-frame clones, and not every one. The sample contains tens of thousands of clones, around 85% of which appear only once. Time point specified: pretreatment peripheral blood. The sample in question was PBMCs, obtained around atezolizumab (anti-PD-L1) treatment. Receptors were obtained from a woman aged 60-70 years with urothelial cancer.

The chain has TRBV6-5 and TRBJ1-1, with 8 bases matching TRBD1. Germline V CDR1 and CDR2: MNHEY, SVGAGI. The CDR3 has 15 residues. After removal of 1 base from V and 6 bases from J, the junction contained 7 bases not matched to a gene. The CDR3 spells CASSYFDRTGPEAFF. DNA of the CDR3: TGTGCCAGCAGTTACTTCGACAGGACAGGGCCTGAAGCTTTCTTT.

The chain links TRBV18 to TRBJ1-3; a weak D match, TRBD1 (6 bases). The germline gives CDR1 KGHSH, CDR2 LQKENI. V lost 6 bases to trimming and J lost 4 bases, with 10 bases between them. CDR3 length: 13 residues. DNA of the CDR3: TGTGCCAGCTCTTCAGGGGTCGGAAACACCATATATTTT. It is translated as CASSSGVGNTIYF.

The chain uses TRBV5-5 and TRBJ1-4; D remains unclear. V lost 0 bases to trimming and J lost 4 bases, with 19 bases between them. There are 18 residues in the CDR3. Germline V gene lookup returns CDR1 SGHKS and CDR2 YYEKEE (reference sequence). The CDR3 DNA sequence: TGTGCCAGCAGCTTGGAATTGGCGGGGTTTACGGGTAATGAAAAACTGTTTTTT. It codes for CASSLELAGFTGNEKLFF.

The chain links TRBV15 to TRBJ1-2; TRBD1 agrees at 9 bases. The CDR3 totals 14 residues. The J segment lost 7 bases and the V segment lost 3 bases, leaving 6 bases of the junction unmatched. Germline assignment: CDR1 LNHNV and CDR2 YYDKDF (reference sequence). CDR3 region: CATSSSGQGGGYTF. The CDR3 DNA sequence: TGTGCCACCAGCAGTTCGGGACAGGGTGGTGGCTACACCTTC.

CDR3 sequence reads: CASSLESLGGVWNTEAFF. CDR3 sequence (DNA): TGTGCCAGCAGCCTAGAAAGCTTAGGGGGGGTTTGGAACACTGAAGCTTTCTTT. The chain uses TRBV7-2 and TRBJ1-1, with D maybe TRBD1 (6 bases). Germline values: CDR1 SGHTA, CDR2 FQGNSA. V lost 5 bases and J lost 1, with 23 bases in between. The CDR3 extends over 18 amino acids.

This clone was seen only once. The V call is TRBV28, the J call TRBJ1-2, with no clear D. Trimming took 3 bases from V and 7 from J, leaving 12 bases between them. The CDR3 extends over 13 amino acids. CDR1 and CDR2 from the germline V gene are MDHEN and SYDVKM. The CDR3 sequence: CASSFQVFGGYTF. For the CDR3, the DNA is TGTGCCAGCAGTTTCCAGGTTTTCGGTGGCTACACCTTC.

This sequence joins TRBV5-4 and TRBJ2-7; D perhaps matches TRBD1 (6 bases). CDR1 and CDR2 (germline): SGHNT, YYREEE (reference sequence). The length of the CDR3 is 12 residues. V gave up 2 bases and J gave up 5 bases, with 8 bases separating them. CDR3 DNA sequence: TGTGCCAGCAGCTTTACAGGGAACGAGCAGTACTTC. It translates to CASSFTGNEQYF.

This chain links TRBV5-1 with TRBJ2-5; TRBD1 is a possible D gene (5 bases). Germline values: CDR1 SGHRS, CDR2 YFSETQ. V was shortened by 6 bases and J by 1 base, with 19 bases between the two germline ends. The CDR3 loop spans 16 amino acids. The CDR3 DNA reads TGCGCCAGCACCCAGGGCTTGTCCGGGCCCCAAGAGACCCAGTACTTC. The encoded protein is CASTQGLSGPQETQYF.

This CDR3 is CASSSQGLGTNEKLFF. The CDR3 region has the DNA TGTGCCAGTAGTTCCCAGGGCCTGGGGACTAATGAAAAACTGTTTTTT. The chain is built from TRBV19 and TRBJ1-4, with a tentative D call TRBD1 (5 bases). V dropped 5 bases and J dropped 2 bases, with 15 bases sitting between them. Germline lookup yields CDR1 LNHDA and CDR2 SQIVND (reference sequence). This CDR3 spans 16 amino acids.

V is TRBV11-2 and J is TRBJ2-5; 11 nucleotides agree with TRBD2. The CDR3 consists of 18 residues. The germline V gene encodes CDR1 SGHAT and CDR2 FQNNGV. V lost 3 bases, J lost 5 bases, and 14 bases stayed unmatched. CDR3 coding DNA: TGTGCCAGCAGCTTTTCGGGCCGGACTAGCGGGCAAGCGGAGACCCAGTACTTC. Amino acids: CASSFSGRTSGQAETQYF.